This entry concerns a single T cell receptor (beta chain). Its specificity is unknown. The sample belongs to a study of identical twins. General study points: Cross-sectional statistical analysis, not tracking of the same donors, underpinned the conclusions. Within cord blood, abundant beta clonotypes carried fewer insertions, but memory repertoires showed no such trend.

Germline V lookup: CDR1 MNHNS, CDR2 SASEGT. V was pared by 3 bases and J by 8 bases, with 7 bases of the junction left unmatched. This CDR3 comprises 16 residues. A universal primer binding site was introduced by template switching. The final cDNA contained unique molecular identifiers. One entry per CDR3 protein results from TCRdb running MiXCR on the 5' RACE reads. The table includes more than 1.5 million distinct CDR3 sequences, about 31% detected once. The V and J genes are TRBV6-1 and TRBJ1-4; 12 nucleotides agree with TRBD1. The specimen sequenced was cord blood. The receptor was isolated from a newborn girl in good health. The CDR3 reads CASSELGQGAGEKLFF. DNA of the CDR3: TGTGCCAGCAGTGAGTTGGGACAGGGGGCTGGAGAAAAACTGTTTTTT.